One TCR beta chain is described in this entry. The antigen remains undetermined. The sample's treatment: around 19 received Ad26.COV2.S at low or high dose, single or two shots; several received placebo; per-sample allocation not given. Each sample was drawn 63 days after the first injection (of vaccine or placebo). This specimen belongs to a study of Ad26.COV2.S vaccination and SARS-CoV-2 variants. About the study: Once or twice, 56 days apart, Ad26.COV2.S was delivered intramuscularly.

Broader study findings: Breadth measured for non-spike TCRs was similar across vaccine and placebo recipients. Possibly, TCR breadth and depth analyses underestimated total T cell responses.

In germline, CDR1 is SEHNR, CDR2 FQNEAQ (reference sequence). Trimming removed 6 bases at V and 0 bases at J, with 8 bases between. The CDR3 is made up of 13 amino acids. The protocol was immunoSEQ multiplex PCR, while the TCRdb copy is restricted to in-frame clones and leaves out a portion. The sample has 300,000 to 350,000 clones, around 89% seen once. The receptor's source is a person between 18 and 59 years old who received the Ad26.COV2.S COVID-19 vaccine or a placebo. The starting material was peripheral blood, obtained in a trial of Ad26.COV2.S vaccine versus placebo. V and J are TRBV7-9 and TRBJ1-1, with D unresolved. CDR3 nucleotide sequence: TGTGCCAGCAGTCGGAGCATGAACACTGAAGCTTTCTTT. Protein product: CASSRSMNTEAFF.